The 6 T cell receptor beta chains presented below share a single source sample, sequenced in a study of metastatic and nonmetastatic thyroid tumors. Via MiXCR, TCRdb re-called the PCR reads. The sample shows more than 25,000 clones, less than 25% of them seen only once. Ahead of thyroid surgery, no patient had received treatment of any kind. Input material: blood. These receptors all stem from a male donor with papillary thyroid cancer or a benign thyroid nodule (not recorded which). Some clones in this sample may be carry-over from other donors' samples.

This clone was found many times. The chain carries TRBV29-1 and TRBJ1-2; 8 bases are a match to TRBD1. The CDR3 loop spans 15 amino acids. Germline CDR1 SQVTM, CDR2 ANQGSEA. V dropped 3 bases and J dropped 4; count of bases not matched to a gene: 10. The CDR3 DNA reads TGCAGCGTTGATGGGCAGGGGGCGCTTTCCTATGGCTACACCTTC. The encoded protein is CSVDGQGALSYGYTF. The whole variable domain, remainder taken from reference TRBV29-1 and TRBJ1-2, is SAVISQKPSRDICQRGTSLTIQCQVDSQVTMMFWYRQQPGQSLTLIATANQGSEATYESGFVIDKFPISRPNLTFSTLTVSNMSPEDSSIYLCSVDGQGALSYGYTFGSGTRLTVV.

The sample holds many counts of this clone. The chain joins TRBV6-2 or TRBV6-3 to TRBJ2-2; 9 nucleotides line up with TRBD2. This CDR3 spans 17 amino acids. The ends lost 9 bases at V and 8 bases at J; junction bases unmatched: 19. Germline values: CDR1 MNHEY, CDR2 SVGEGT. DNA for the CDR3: TGTGCCAGTTGCGGTCTGCGGACTAGCGCCCAAAGGGGGGAGCTGTTTTTT. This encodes CASCGLRTSAQRGELFF.

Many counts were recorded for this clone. The CDR3 region is CATAGLTSSYEQYF. As DNA, the CDR3 is TGTGCCACCGCGGGACTTACTAGCTCCTACGAGCAGTACTTC. This chain joins TRBV10-3 and TRBJ2-7; a weak D match, TRBD2 (6 bases). Trimming cost V 10 bases and J 0 bases, with 16 bases left between them. The CDR3 has 14 residues. Germline CDR1 and CDR2: ENHRY and SYGVKD.

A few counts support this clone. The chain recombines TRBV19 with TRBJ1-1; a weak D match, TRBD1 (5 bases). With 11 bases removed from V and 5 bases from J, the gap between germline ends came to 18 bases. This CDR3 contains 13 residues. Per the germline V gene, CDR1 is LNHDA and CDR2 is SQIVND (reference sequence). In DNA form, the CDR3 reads TGTGCCGTATTACGGGACGGCTTAACTGAAGCTTTCTTT. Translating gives CAVLRDGLTEAFF.

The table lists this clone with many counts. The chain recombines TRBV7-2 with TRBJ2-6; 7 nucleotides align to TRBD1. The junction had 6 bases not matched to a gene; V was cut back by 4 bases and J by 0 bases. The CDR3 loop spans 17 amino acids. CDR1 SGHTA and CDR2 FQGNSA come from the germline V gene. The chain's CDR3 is CASSSRQGSSGANVLTF. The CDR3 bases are TGTGCCAGCAGCTCGAGACAGGGTAGCTCTGGGGCCAACGTCCTGACTTTC.

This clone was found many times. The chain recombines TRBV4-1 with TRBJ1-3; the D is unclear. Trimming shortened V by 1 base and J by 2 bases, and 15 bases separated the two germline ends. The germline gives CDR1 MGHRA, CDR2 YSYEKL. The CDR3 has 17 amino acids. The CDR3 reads CASSQASLTGPGNTIYF. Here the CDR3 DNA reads TGCGCCAGCAGCCAAGCCTCTCTAACTGGGCCTGGAAACACCATATATTTT.